The rows below give T cell receptor beta chains drawn from one sample of a study of cytomegalovirus exposure and HLA in healthy donors. The data were produced by immunoSEQ multiplex PCR, yet TCRdb's version contains in-frame clones alone and is incomplete. The table lists about 160,000 clones, 70% to 80% of them singletons, with around 1.4% in the top ten. The sequenced material came from PBMCs. The origin of the receptors is a male donor in good health and CMV-seronegative. The CDR3 runs from the conserved cysteine through the conserved F or W. The order of the fields is V gene, D gene, clone size, J gene, CDR3 DNA, CDR3 protein. The D gene is left open where the match is weak. The size entry is marked missing in some rows and otherwise reads once, few, many or a size class.

>TRBV5-1|TRBD1|once|TRBJ1-3
TGCGCCAGCAGCGCCGGACAGGGTGACACCATATATTTT
CASSAGQGDTIYF
>TRBV28|TRBD1|.|TRBJ2-5
TGTGCCAGCAGCCCCCGGCCGGGACAGGTTAATCAAGAGACCCAGTACTTC
CASSPRPGQVNQETQYF
>TRBV27|TRBD2|.|TRBJ2-5
TGTGCCAGCAGTCCGGGACTAGCGGGAGTTTTGGAGACCCAGTACTTC
CASSPGLAGVLETQYF
>TRBV7-5|.|few|TRBJ2-3
TGTGCCAGAAGTCCAGGACTAGCGGGATTAGGGGGGTATACGCAGTATTTT
CARSPGLAGLGGYTQYF
>TRBV5-1|TRBD2|once|TRBJ2-3
TGCGCCAGCAGCACCCCACTAGCGGGGGGCACAGATACGCAGTATTTT
CASSTPLAGGTDTQYF
>TRBV7-3|TRBD2|.|TRBJ2-5
TGTGCCAGCAGCCCTACGGGACTAGCGGGGGTAGGGGAGACCCAGTACTTC
CASSPTGLAGVGETQYF
>TRBV7-2|TRBD1|.|TRBJ1-2
TGTGCCAGCAGCTCCGGACAGGGCTATGGCTACACCTTC
CASSSGQGYGYTF
>TRBV10-3|.|.|TRBJ2-3
TGTGCCATCAGTGAGTCTGAGGGAGCAGCAGATACGCAGTATTTT
CAISESEGAADTQYF
>TRBV4-1|.|.|TRBJ2-3
TGCGCCAGCAGCCAAGTACTCACAGATACGCAGTATTTT
CASSQVLTDTQYF
>TRBV9|.|once|TRBJ2-5
TGTGCCAGCAGCCCGATGGGAGGTGGTGAGACCCAGTACTTC
CASSPMGGGETQYF
>TRBV5-6|TRBD1|once|TRBJ1-2
TGTGCCAGCAGCCCCTGGACAGGTGCCGGAGGCTATGGCTACACCTTC
CASSPWTGAGGYGYTF
>TRBV2|TRBD1|.|TRBJ2-7
TGTGCCAGCAGTGAAGGGGGACAGGGTCTCAAGCAGTACTTC
CASSEGGQGLKQYF
>TRBV7-8|TRBD2|few|TRBJ2-1
TGTGCCAGCAGCTTGCTAGCGGGAGGGCCCAATGAGCAGTTCTTC
CASSLLAGGPNEQFF
>TRBV10-2|TRBD1|few|TRBJ1-6
TGCGCCAGCAGTGAGTCCAGGGGGCGTAATAATTCACCCCTCCACTTT
CASSESRGRNNSPLHF
>TRBV5-6|.|few|TRBJ2-1
TGTGCCAGCAGCCCCCTTGTGGGAGGTTGGGGTGAGCAGTTCTTC
CASSPLVGGWGEQFF
>TRBV7-9|.|.|TRBJ2-3
TGTGCCAGCAGCCCGGGGATGGGGGCAGGCACAGATACGCAGTATTTT
CASSPGMGAGTDTQYF
>TRBV9|.|once|TRBJ1-1
TGTGCCAGCAGCGTAGTAGGGGGACCAGCTTTCTTT
CASSVVGGPAFF
>TRBV9|TRBD2|.|TRBJ2-1
TGTGCCAGCAGCGTAGCCCTAGCGGGGCGGGAAGAGCAGTTCTTC
CASSVALAGREEQFF
>TRBV6-5|.|.|TRBJ1-4
TGTGCCAGCAGTTACGGCGAAAAACTGTTTTTT
CASSYGEKLFF
>TRBV29-1|.|.|TRBJ1-1
TGCAGCGTTGGGGCAGGGGCCCCGGGGACTGAAGCTTTCTTT
CSVGAGAPGTEAFF
>TRBV6-5|TRBD1|few|TRBJ1-2
TGTGCCAGCAGTTACATACGGACAGGGGTCGGCTACACCTTC
CASSYIRTGVGYTF
>TRBV11-2|.|.|TRBJ1-5
TGTGCCAGCAGCTTAGAGAGTCAGCCCCAGCATTTT
CASSLESQPQHF
>TRBV9|.|once|TRBJ2-1
TGTGCCAGCAGCGGCAGTTACCCAGGCGATGAGCAGTTCTTC
CASSGSYPGDEQFF
>TRBV6-4|TRBD1|.|TRBJ2-7
TGTGCCAAAGCCGGGACAGGGCCTGAGAGCTCCTACGAGCAGTACTTC
CAKAGTGPESSYEQYF
>TRBV4-3|.|.|TRBJ1-5
TGCGCCAGCAGCGAGTCGGGGGGGAGCAATCAGCCCCAGCATTTT
CASSESGGSNQPQHF
>TRBV7-3|.|.|TRBJ1-1
TGTGCCAGCAGCCCCCAGGGTTCGGGGAACACTGAAGCTTTCTTT
CASSPQGSGNTEAFF
>TRBV11-2|TRBD1|once|TRBJ1-4
TGTGCCAGCAGGCAGGGGGCGGCTAATGAAAAACTGTTTTTT
CASRQGAANEKLFF
>TRBV7-9|TRBD1|.|TRBJ2-7
TGTGCCAGCAGCTTAGGGGACAGCTACGAGCAGTACTTC
CASSLGDSYEQYF
>TRBV7-2|TRBD1|few|TRBJ2-7
TGTGCCAGCAGCTTAGTTGGACAGGGACCCTACGAGCAGTACTTC
CASSLVGQGPYEQYF
>TRBV4-2|TRBD1|.|TRBJ1-2
TGTGCCAGCAGCCATACAGGGGACGATGGCTACACCTTC
CASSHTGDDGYTF
>TRBV6-1|.|.|TRBJ2-6
TGTGCCAGCAGTGAACGGAGCTCTGGGGCCAACGTCCTGACTTTC
CASSERSSGANVLTF
>TRBV9|.|few|TRBJ1-2
TGTGCCAGCAGCGTAGCTGGGTCACTACCATATGGCTACACCTTC
CASSVAGSLPYGYTF
>TRBV13|.|.|TRBJ2-5
TGTGCCAGCAGCCCCGACCTGGACAGACAAGAGACCCAGTACTTC
CASSPDLDRQETQYF
>TRBV19|TRBD2|.|TRBJ2-4
TGTGCCAGTAGTATAGCTGGACTAGCGGGAGATCTAGCCAAAAACATTCAGTACTTC
CASSIAGLAGDLAKNIQYF
>TRBV11-3|TRBD2|.|TRBJ2-1
TGTGCCAGCAGAACCGCGGAAGCGGGAGGAGGGAATGAGCAGTTCTTC
CASRTAEAGGGNEQFF
>TRBV5-4|.|.|TRBJ1-5
TGTGCCAGCAGCTTGGACGTAGATCAGCCCCAGCATTTT
CASSLDVDQPQHF
>TRBV7-3|TRBD1|.|TRBJ1-1
TGTGCCAGCAGCCTCCGCGGACAGGGAGAAACTGAAGCTTTCTTT
CASSLRGQGETEAFF
>TRBV9|.|few|TRBJ1-3
TGTGCCAGCAGCGTAGAAGGGGCCTCTGGAAACACCATATATTTT
CASSVEGASGNTIYF
>TRBV27|.|few|TRBJ2-3
TGTGCCAGCAGTCCAGGGGAAGATACGCAGTATTTT
CASSPGEDTQYF
>TRBV4-3|.|.|TRBJ2-1
TGCGCCAGCAGCCAAGACCGGGGATACAATGAGCAGTTCTTC
CASSQDRGYNEQFF
>TRBV5-1|.|.|TRBJ1-2
TGCGCCAGCAGCTTGGCGGCAGGGGAAGGCTACACCTTC
CASSLAAGEGYTF
>TRBV9|.|.|TRBJ1-6
TGTGCCAGCAGCCCCAACAGGGAGTCACCCCTCCACTTT
CASSPNRESPLHF
>TRBV9|TRBD2|.|TRBJ2-5
TGTGCCAGCAGTCCTAGCGGGGGGAGGGTGACCCAGTACTTC
CASSPSGGRVTQYF
>TRBV18|TRBD1|.|TRBJ2-1
TGTGCCAGCTCACCACCCGGACAGGGGTCCTACAATGAGCAGTTCTTC
CASSPPGQGSYNEQFF
>TRBV30|TRBD2|.|TRBJ2-1
TGTGCCTGGAGTGTAGCGGGATCCGGCAATGAGCAGTTCTTC
CAWSVAGSGNEQFF
>TRBV5-1|TRBD1|.|TRBJ2-1
TGCGCCAGCCATTCCGGGACAGGCTACAATGAGCAGTTCTTC
CASHSGTGYNEQFF
>TRBV15|.|.|TRBJ1-5
TGTGCCACCAGCAGAGGTGGCTCCCGAGGGAATCAGCCCCAGCATTTT
CATSRGGSRGNQPQHF
>TRBV27|.|.|TRBJ1-2
TGTGCCAGCAGTTGGAAGGGGCCTGACTATGGCTACACCTTC
CASSWKGPDYGYTF
>TRBV9|.|.|TRBJ1-3
TGTGCCAGCAGCCCAACAGGGAGCTCTGGAAACACCATATATTTT
CASSPTGSSGNTIYF
>TRBV11-2|TRBD2|.|TRBJ2-7
TGTGCCAGCAGCTTACTGGGGGGGGGTAGCGGATTCTACGAGCAGTACTTC
CASSLLGGGSGFYEQYF
>TRBV9|.|.|TRBJ2-3
TGTGCCAGCAGCGTTTGGACGGGGGGCTTGACAGATACGCAGTATTTT
CASSVWTGGLTDTQYF
>TRBV5-6|.|.|TRBJ1-6
TGTGCCAGCAGCAAGAAGGGGCAGTCTTATTACACACCCCTCCACTTT
CASSKKGQSYYTPLHF
>TRBV28|TRBD1|.|TRBJ2-1
TGTGCCAGCAGTTTCAGAGGGGGCGGTGAGCAGTTCTTC
CASSFRGGGEQFF
>TRBV7-8|.|.|TRBJ2-7
TGTGCCAGCAGCTCCGGGTCCTCCTACGAGCAGTACTTC
CASSSGSSYEQYF
>TRBV19|TRBD2|.|TRBJ2-3
TGTGCCAGTAGTATAATAGCGGGAGATACGCAGTATTTT
CASSIIAGDTQYF
>TRBV7-6|TRBD1|.|TRBJ2-3
TGTGCCAGCAGCCCGCTACCTACAGGGGGCAAGACAGATACGCAGTATTTT
CASSPLPTGGKTDTQYF
>TRBV13|TRBD1|.|TRBJ2-3
TGTGCCAGCAGCTTAAGGACAGGGGCCGACACAGATACGCAGTATTTT
CASSLRTGADTDTQYF
>TRBV11-2|.|.|TRBJ2-2
TGTGCCAGCAGCTTCGTAGTTTCGGAGCTGTTTTTT
CASSFVVSELFF